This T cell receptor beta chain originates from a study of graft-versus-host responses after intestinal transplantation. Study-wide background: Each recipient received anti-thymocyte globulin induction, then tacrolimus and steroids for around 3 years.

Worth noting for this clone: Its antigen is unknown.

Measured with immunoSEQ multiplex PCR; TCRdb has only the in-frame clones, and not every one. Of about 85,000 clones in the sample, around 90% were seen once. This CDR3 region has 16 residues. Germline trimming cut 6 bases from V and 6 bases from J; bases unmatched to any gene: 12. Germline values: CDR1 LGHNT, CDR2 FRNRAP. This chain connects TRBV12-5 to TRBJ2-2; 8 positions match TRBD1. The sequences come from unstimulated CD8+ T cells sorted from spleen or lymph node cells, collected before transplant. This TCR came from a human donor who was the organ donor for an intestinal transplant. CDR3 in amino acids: CASGLSGGRGAGELFF. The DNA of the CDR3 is TGTGCTAGTGGCCTTTCAGGGGGCCGGGGCGCCGGGGAGCTGTTTTTT.